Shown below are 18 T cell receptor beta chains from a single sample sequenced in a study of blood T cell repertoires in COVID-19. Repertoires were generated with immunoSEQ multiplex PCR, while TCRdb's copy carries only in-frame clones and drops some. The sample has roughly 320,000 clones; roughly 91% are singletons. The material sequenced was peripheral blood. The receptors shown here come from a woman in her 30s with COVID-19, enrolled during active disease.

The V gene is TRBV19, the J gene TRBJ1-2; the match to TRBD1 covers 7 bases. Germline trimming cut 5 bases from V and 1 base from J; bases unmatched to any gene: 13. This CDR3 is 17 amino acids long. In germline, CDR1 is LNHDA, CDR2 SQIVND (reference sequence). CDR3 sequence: CASSPSWATGVNYGYTF. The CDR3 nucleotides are TGTGCCAGTAGTCCCTCATGGGCAACAGGGGTTAACTATGGCTACACCTTC.

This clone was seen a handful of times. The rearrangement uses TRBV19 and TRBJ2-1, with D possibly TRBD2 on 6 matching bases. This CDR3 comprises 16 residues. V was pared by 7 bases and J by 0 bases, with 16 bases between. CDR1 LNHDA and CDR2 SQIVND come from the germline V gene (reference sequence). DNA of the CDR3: TGTGCCAGTACCATCGGGACTGATTTCTCCTACAATGAGCAGTTCTTC. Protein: CASTIGTDFSYNEQFF. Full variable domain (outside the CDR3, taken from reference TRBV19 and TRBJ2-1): DGGITQSPKYLFRKEGQNVTLSCEQNLNHDAMYWYRQDPGQGLRLIYYSQIVNDFQKGDIAEGYSVSREKKESFPLTVTSAQKNPTAFYLCASTIGTDFSYNEQFFGPGTRLTVL.

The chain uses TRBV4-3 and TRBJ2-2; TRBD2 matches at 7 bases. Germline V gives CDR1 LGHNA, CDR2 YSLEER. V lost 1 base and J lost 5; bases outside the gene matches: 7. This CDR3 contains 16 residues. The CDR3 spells CASSQGGGGLTGELFF. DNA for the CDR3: TGCGCCAGCAGCCAAGGAGGCGGGGGACTTACCGGGGAGCTGTTTTTT.

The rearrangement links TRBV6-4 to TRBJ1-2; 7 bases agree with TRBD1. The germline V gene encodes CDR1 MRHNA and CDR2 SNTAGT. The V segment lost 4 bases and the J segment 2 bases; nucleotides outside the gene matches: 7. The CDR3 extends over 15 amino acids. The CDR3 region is CASSGRRGKNYGYTF. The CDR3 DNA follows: TGTGCCAGCAGTGGTCGCAGGGGGAAAAACTATGGCTACACCTTC.

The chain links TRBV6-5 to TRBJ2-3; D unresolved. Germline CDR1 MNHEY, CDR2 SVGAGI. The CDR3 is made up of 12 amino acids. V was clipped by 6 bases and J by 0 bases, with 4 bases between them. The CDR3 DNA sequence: TGTGCCAGCAGGGCTAGCACAGATACGCAGTATTTT. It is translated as CASRASTDTQYF.

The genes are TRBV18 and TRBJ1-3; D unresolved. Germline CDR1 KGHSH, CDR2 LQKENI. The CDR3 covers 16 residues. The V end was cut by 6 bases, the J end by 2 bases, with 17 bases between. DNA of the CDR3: TGTGCCAGCTCCCCGAGGGCGGACCAAACTGGAAACACCATATATTTT. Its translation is CASSPRADQTGNTIYF.

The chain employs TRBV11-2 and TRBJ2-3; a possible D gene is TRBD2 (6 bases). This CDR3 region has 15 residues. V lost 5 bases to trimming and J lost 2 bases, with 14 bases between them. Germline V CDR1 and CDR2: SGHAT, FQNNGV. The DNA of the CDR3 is TGTGCCAGCAGCCCCCGGGGCGGGGCCACAGATACGCAGTATTTT. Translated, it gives CASSPRGGATDTQYF. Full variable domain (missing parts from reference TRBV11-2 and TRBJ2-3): EAGVAQSPRYKIIEKRQSVAFWCNPISGHATLYWYQQILGQGPKLLIQFQNNGVVDDSQLPKDRFSAERLKGVDSTLKIQPAKLEDSAVYLCASSPRGGATDTQYFGPGTRLTVL.

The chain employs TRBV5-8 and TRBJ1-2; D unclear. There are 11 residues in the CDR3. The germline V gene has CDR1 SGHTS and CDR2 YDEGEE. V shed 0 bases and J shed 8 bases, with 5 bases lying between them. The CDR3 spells CASSLGEGYTF. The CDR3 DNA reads TGTGCCAGCAGCTTGGGAGAAGGCTACACCTTC.

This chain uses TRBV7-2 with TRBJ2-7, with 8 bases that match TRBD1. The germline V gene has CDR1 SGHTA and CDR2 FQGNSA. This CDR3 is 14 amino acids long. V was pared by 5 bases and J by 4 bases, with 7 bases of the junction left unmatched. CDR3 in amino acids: CASSQDRGGYEQYV. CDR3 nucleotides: TGTGCCAGCAGCCAAGACAGGGGTGGTTACGAGCAGTACGTC.

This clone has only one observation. The CDR3 region has the DNA TGTGCCAGCAGCTTAGAGGCGGCGGTTGGCTACACCTTC. Encoded protein: CASSLEAAVGYTF. The chain combines TRBV7-8 with TRBJ1-2; D ambiguous. Germline V gene sequence: CDR1 SGHVS, CDR2 FQNEAQ. The CDR3 covers 13 residues. The V gene lost 1 base and the J gene lost 7 bases, with 10 bases spanning the gap. Drawing the rest from reference TRBV7-8 and TRBJ1-2, the complete variable domain is GAGVSQSPRYKVAKRGQDVALRCDPISGHVSLFWYQQALGQGPEFLTYFQNEAQLDKSGLPSDRFFAERPEGSVSTLKIQRTQQEDSAVYLCASSLEAAVGYTFGSGTRLTVV.

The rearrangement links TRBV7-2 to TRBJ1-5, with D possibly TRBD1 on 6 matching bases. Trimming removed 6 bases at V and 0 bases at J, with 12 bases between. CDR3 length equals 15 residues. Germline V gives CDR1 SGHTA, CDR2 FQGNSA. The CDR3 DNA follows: TGTGCCAGCAGTTTACAGGGATCTAGCAATCAGCCCCAGCATTTT. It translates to CASSLQGSSNQPQHF.

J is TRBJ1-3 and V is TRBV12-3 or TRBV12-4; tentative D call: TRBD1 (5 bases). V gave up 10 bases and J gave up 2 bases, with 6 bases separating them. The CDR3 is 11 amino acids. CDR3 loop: CATGAGNTIYF. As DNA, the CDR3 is TGTGCCACGGGGGCTGGAAACACCATATATTTT.

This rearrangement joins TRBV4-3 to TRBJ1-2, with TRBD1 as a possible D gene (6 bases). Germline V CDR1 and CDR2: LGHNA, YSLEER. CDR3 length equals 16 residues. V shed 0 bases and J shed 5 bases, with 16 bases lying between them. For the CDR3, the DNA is TGCGCCAGCAGCCAAGAGGCAGGGGTTAACTATTATGGCTACACCTTC. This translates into CASSQEAGVNYYGYTF.

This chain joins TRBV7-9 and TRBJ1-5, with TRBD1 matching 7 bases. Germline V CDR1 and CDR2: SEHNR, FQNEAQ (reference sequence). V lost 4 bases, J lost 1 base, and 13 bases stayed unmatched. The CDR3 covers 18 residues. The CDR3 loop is CASSSHSLGGWSNQPQHF. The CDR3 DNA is TGTGCCAGCAGCTCCCACTCTTTAGGGGGCTGGAGCAATCAGCCCCAGCATTTT.

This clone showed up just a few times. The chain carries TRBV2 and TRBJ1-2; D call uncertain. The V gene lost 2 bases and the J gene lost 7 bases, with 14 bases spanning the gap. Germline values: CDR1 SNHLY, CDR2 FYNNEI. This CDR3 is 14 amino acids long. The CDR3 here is CASSENWPSPGYTF. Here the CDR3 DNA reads TGTGCCAGCAGTGAAAATTGGCCAAGTCCTGGCTACACCTTC.

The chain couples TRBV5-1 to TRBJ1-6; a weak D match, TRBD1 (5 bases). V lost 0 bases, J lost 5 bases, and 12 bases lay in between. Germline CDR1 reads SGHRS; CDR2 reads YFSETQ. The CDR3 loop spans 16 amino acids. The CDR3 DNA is TGCGCCAGCAGCTTGGACCTCCGGGGGAATAATTCACCCCTCCACTTT. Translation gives CASSLDLRGNNSPLHF.

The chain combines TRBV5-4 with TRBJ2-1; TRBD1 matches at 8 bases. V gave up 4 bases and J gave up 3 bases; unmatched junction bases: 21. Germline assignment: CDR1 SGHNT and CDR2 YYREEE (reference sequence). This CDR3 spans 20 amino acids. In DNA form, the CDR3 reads TGTGCCAGCAGCCCCCAACTTGGGGGGACAGGATTAGACGACTACAATGAGCAGTTCTTC. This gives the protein CASSPQLGGTGLDDYNEQFF.

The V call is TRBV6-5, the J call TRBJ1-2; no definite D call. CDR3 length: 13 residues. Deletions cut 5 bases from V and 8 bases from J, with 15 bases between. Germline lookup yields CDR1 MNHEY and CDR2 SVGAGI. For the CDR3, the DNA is TGTGCCAGCAGTACCTTACAGACGGGGGGCTACACCTTC. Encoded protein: CASSTLQTGGYTF.